The TCR beta chain described here comes from a study of beta chain features in type 1 diabetes. In its sample, this clone was seen many times. Its antigen is undetermined. Study-wide findings and caveats: Individuals with type 1 diabetes displayed fewer insertions and more deletions at VDJ junctions.

Isolated RNA was reverse transcribed in full, so expressed TCRB transcripts were sequenced. Clones were sequenced by immunoSEQ multiplex PCR, and TCRdb holds only the in-frame ones, with some missing. This table holds over 100,000 clones, approximately 37% found once. Per the germline V gene, CDR1 is SEHNR and CDR2 is FQNEAQ (reference sequence). V was cut by 1 base and J by 5 bases, with 11 bases left in between. This CDR3 is 14 amino acids long. The rearrangement links TRBV7-9 to TRBJ2-5; D may be TRBD1 (6 bases). Sequencing was done on a sample of stem cell memory CD4+ T cells from blood. The clonotype was recovered from a woman younger than 30 in good health. Here the CDR3 reads CASSLGAGDETQYF. DNA for the CDR3: TGTGCCAGCAGCTTAGGGGCAGGGGATGAGACCCAGTACTTC.